These 30 T cell receptor beta chains came from one sample sequenced in a study of blood T cells in healthy people across ages. Sample-barcoded 5' priming and a J-beta primer mix drove a second PCR of roughly 7 to 11 cycles. MiXCR was run by TCRdb on the 5' RACE reads, yielding one entry per CDR3 protein. The sample yields about 1.1 million distinct CDR3 sequences, 35% to 45% seen once. Material for sequencing was blood. These receptors all come from a man aged 18 to 30 in good health.

Many counts were recorded for this clonotype. The chain joins TRBV24-1 to TRBJ1-2; no reliable D call. Germline values: CDR1 KGHDR, CDR2 SFDVKD. The CDR3 runs to 14 residues. V lost 4 bases and J lost 6, with 14 bases in between. The CDR3 protein is CATSEHGSPDGYTF. The DNA for the CDR3 is TGTGCCACCAGTGAACACGGATCCCCCGATGGCTACACCTTC.

The gene calls are TRBV6-6 and TRBJ1-1; weak D call: TRBD1 (6 bases). The CDR3 sequence is 14 residues long. Per germline, CDR1 MNHNY and CDR2 SVGAGI (reference sequence). Trimming left V 6 bases short and J 1 base short, with 12 bases between. The CDR3 region is CASSPGQWNTEAFF. CDR3 sequence (DNA): TGTGCCAGCAGCCCGGGACAATGGAACACTGAAGCTTTCTTT.

The chain uses TRBV7-2 and TRBJ2-5, with 12 bases fitting TRBD2. CDR1 is SGHTA, CDR2 FQGNSA, per germline. Trimming at V came to 5 bases and at J to 5 bases, leaving 9 bases not matched to a gene. The CDR3 totals 16 residues. CDR3 protein: CASSETSGGGGETQYF. As DNA, the CDR3 is TGTGCCAGCAGCGAGACTAGCGGGGGAGGTGGGGAGACCCAGTACTTC.

The V call is TRBV5-1, the J call TRBJ2-5; D ambiguous. Between the trimmed V and J ends, which lost 9 bases and 4 bases, there was a span of 16 bases. The CDR3 runs 13 residues. Germline CDR1 SGHRS, CDR2 YFSETQ. Here the CDR3 reads CANNKLAGETQYF. CDR3 nucleotides: TGCGCCAACAACAAACTCGCAGGAGAGACCCAGTACTTC.

This clonotype was seen only a few times. The V call is TRBV4-2, the J call TRBJ2-7, with D possibly being TRBD1 or TRBD2 (5 bases each). The V and J ends lost 4 bases and 7 bases respectively, with 11 bases between them. The V gene's germline CDR1 is LGHNA and CDR2 YNFKEQ. The CDR3 has 12 residues. The CDR3 here is CASSPADNEQYF. CDR3 in DNA: TGTGCCAGCAGCCCAGCGGACAATGAGCAGTACTTC.

The chain employs TRBV12-3 or TRBV12-4 and TRBJ1-5; D is perhaps TRBD1 (6 bases). With 5 bases removed from V and 7 bases from J, the gap between germline ends came to 18 bases. This CDR3 is built from 15 residues. CDR3 coding DNA: TGTGCCAGCAGTAACCGCCGGGGGGGCAGACAGCCCCAGCATTTT. Translation: CASSNRRGGRQPQHF.

The CDR3 region has the DNA TGTGCCAGCAGTCGGGACAAGGGCCAAGAGACCCAGTACTTC. As protein: CASSRDKGQETQYF. The J gene is TRBJ2-5, the V gene TRBV2; a possible D gene is TRBD1 (6 bases). The length of the CDR3 is 14 residues. Germline V gene sequence: CDR1 SNHLY, CDR2 FYNNEI. V dropped 5 bases and J dropped 1 base, with 11 bases sitting between them.

This clonotype was seen many times. The chain's CDR3 is CASSTGQGTYGYTF. The CDR3 nucleotides read TGTGCCAGCAGCACCGGACAGGGGACCTATGGCTACACCTTC. The chain carries TRBV12-3 or TRBV12-4 and TRBJ1-2; 9 positions agree with TRBD1. There are 14 residues in the CDR3. V lost 6 bases and J lost 4; bases outside the gene matches: 6.

This clonotype was detected a few times. The chain employs TRBV4-3 and TRBJ1-6; D possibly corresponds to TRBD1 (5 bases). Trimming cost V 0 bases and J 5 bases, with 11 bases left between them. The CDR3 has 16 residues. Germline CDR1 LGHNA, CDR2 YSLEER. The CDR3 region has the DNA TGCGCCAGCAGCCAAGAGGCGACAGTAAATAATTCACCCCTCCACTTT. This gives the protein CASSQEATVNNSPLHF.

The chain employs TRBV29-1 and TRBJ2-2; D is unclear. Germline CDR1 is SQVTM and CDR2 is ANQGSEA. V dropped 7 bases and J dropped 2 bases, with 8 bases sitting between them. CDR3 length equals 12 residues. The CDR3 sequence: CSGTTNTGELFF. The DNA for the CDR3 is TGCAGCGGAACCACTAACACCGGGGAGCTGTTTTTT.

This clonotype was seen a few times. The rearrangement links TRBV9 to TRBJ1-2; D gene uncertain. The CDR3 loop spans 15 amino acids. Germline assignment: CDR1 SGDLS and CDR2 YYNGEE. The V and J ends lost 0 bases and 1 base respectively, with 10 bases between them. The CDR3 DNA follows: TGTGCCAGCAGCGTAGACAGTCCCGTTAACTATGGCTACACCTTC. It yields the protein CASSVDSPVNYGYTF.

This clonotype was seen a few times. The chain recombines TRBV25-1 with TRBJ2-1; tentatively, D is TRBD2 (5 bases). The germline gives CDR1 MGHDK, CDR2 SYGVNS. The V end lost 3 bases, the J end lost 8 bases, and 17 bases lay between the germline ends. This CDR3 contains 15 residues. Here the CDR3 reads CASSDEGRVWYEQFF. CDR3 in DNA: TGTGCCAGCAGTGACGAAGGGCGGGTTTGGTATGAGCAGTTCTTC.

The rearrangement uses TRBV12-3 or TRBV12-4 and TRBJ2-7; tentatively, D is TRBD2 (6 bases). The CDR3 spans 13 residues. V was clipped by 4 bases and J by 5 bases, with 12 bases between them. The DNA of the CDR3 is TGTGCCAGCAGTTGGAGGGATTTCGACGAGCAGTACTTC. This encodes CASSWRDFDEQYF.

This chain connects TRBV5-1 to TRBJ1-6; D gene unclear. The CDR3 has 14 residues. CDR1 and CDR2 from the germline V gene are SGHRS and YFSETQ. The germline V and J ends were trimmed by 0 bases and 6 bases, with 7 bases remaining between them. CDR3 in DNA: TGCGCCAGCAGCTTGGACACCACTAATTCACCCCTCCACTTT. This codes for CASSLDTTNSPLHF.

This chain links TRBV27 with TRBJ1-6; maybe TRBD1 (6 bases). The CDR3 is 15 amino acids. CDR1 is MNHEY, CDR2 SMNVEV, per germline (reference sequence). Trimming cost V 7 bases and J 7 bases, with 17 bases left between them. The CDR3 DNA sequence: TGTGCCAGCAATTATCACAGGGACGGAAATTCACCCCTCCACTTT. Protein: CASNYHRDGNSPLHF.

The chain recombines TRBV5-1 with TRBJ2-3, with 9 bases that match TRBD1. Germline V gene data show CDR1 as SGHRS and CDR2 as YFSETQ. Unmatched junction bases numbered 9, after V lost 4 bases and J lost 3 bases. The CDR3 is 16 residues long. The CDR3 nucleotides read TGCGCCAGCAGCCGGACACCGGGACAGGGAACAGATACGCAGTATTTT. Encoded protein: CASSRTPGQGTDTQYF.

This rearrangement joins TRBV3-1 to TRBJ2-1; D gene unclear. The germline V gene has CDR1 LGHDT and CDR2 YNNKEL (reference sequence). V was trimmed by 4 bases and J by 7 bases, leaving 8 bases between them. This CDR3 comprises 12 residues. The CDR3 loop reads CASSRAKNEQFF. The CDR3 nucleotides read TGTGCCAGCAGCCGGGCCAAAAATGAGCAGTTCTTC.

This clonotype was counted a few times. The V call is TRBV7-6, the J call TRBJ1-5; the match to TRBD1 covers 10 bases. V shed 5 bases and J 2 bases; nucleotides not matched to a gene: 9. Germline V gene lookup returns CDR1 SGHVS and CDR2 FNYEAQ. The CDR3 spans 17 residues. CDR3 coding DNA: TGTGCCAGCAGCGCTATGCCCGGGACAGGGGGCAATCAGCCCCAGCATTTT. Its translation is CASSAMPGTGGNQPQHF. Full variable domain (rest looked up from reference TRBV7-6 and TRBJ1-5): GAGVSQSPRYKVTKRGQDVALRCDPISGHVSLYWYRQALGQGPEFLTYFNYEAQQDKSGLPNDRFSAERPEGSISTLTIQRTEQRDSAMYRCASSAMPGTGGNQPQHFGDGTRLSIL.

The CDR3 sequence is CASSVNRAANEKLFF. For the CDR3, the DNA is TGTGCCAGCAGTGTAAACAGGGCCGCTAATGAAAAACTGTTTTTT. V usage is TRBV6-1 and J usage is TRBJ1-4, with D perhaps TRBD1 (6 bases). Per germline, CDR1 MNHNS and CDR2 SASEGT. V was cut by 4 bases and J by 3 bases, with 12 bases left in between. This CDR3 has 15 amino acids.

The V gene is TRBV27, the J gene TRBJ2-1; D perhaps matches TRBD2 (6 bases). The V gene lost 0 bases and the J gene lost 15 bases, with 24 bases spanning the gap. CDR1 and CDR2 from the germline V gene are MNHEY and SMNVEV (reference sequence). This CDR3 region has 16 residues. The CDR3 here is CASSLSRAGPPLRVFF. The CDR3 region has the DNA TGTGCCAGCAGTTTATCGCGGGCGGGGCCCCCCTTGAGGGTGTTCTTC.

The V gene is TRBV2, the J gene TRBJ1-4, with a tentative D call TRBD1 (6 bases). The CDR3 loop spans 16 amino acids. Germline V gene sequence: CDR1 SNHLY, CDR2 FYNNEI. V lost 5 bases and J lost 0, with 13 bases in between. CDR3 sequence (DNA): TGTGCCAGCAGTTGGGCGGAGGGGGCAACTAATGAAAAACTGTTTTTT. This translates into CASSWAEGATNEKLFF.

The sample holds a few counts of this clonotype. The chain couples TRBV4-3 to TRBJ2-2; a possible D gene is TRBD2 (5 bases). The CDR3 is 15 residues long. Germline V lookup: CDR1 LGHNA, CDR2 YSLEER. Trimming left V 0 bases short and J 7 bases short, with 12 bases between. The CDR3 sequence is CASSQDSPGGGELFF. The CDR3 bases are TGCGCCAGCAGCCAAGATTCTCCAGGAGGCGGGGAGCTGTTTTTT.

The chain links TRBV12-3 or TRBV12-4 to TRBJ2-7; D possibly matches TRBD1 or TRBD2 (5 bases each). The J call is in doubt because the DNA end fits TRBJ2-5 better. The CDR3 loop spans 13 amino acids. CDR3 coding DNA: TGTGCCAGCAGTTTATACGAGGGGGAGACCCAGTACTTC. It specifies CASSLYEGETQYF.

This chain joins TRBV9 and TRBJ1-2; TRBD1 is a possible D gene (6 bases). V was clipped by 0 bases and J by 1 base, with 13 bases between them. CDR1 and CDR2 (germline): SGDLS, YYNGEE. The CDR3 spans 16 residues. This CDR3 reads CASSVDVQGFNYGYTF. The CDR3 DNA reads TGTGCCAGCAGCGTAGATGTTCAGGGGTTTAACTATGGCTACACCTTC.

In its sample, this clonotype was seen many times. The J gene is TRBJ1-2, the V gene TRBV7-2, with 7 positions matching TRBD1. This CDR3 is built from 14 residues. The germline CDR1 and CDR2 sequences are SGHTA and FQGNSA. Trimming at V came to 1 base and at J to 7 bases, leaving 6 bases not matched to a gene. The CDR3 spells CASSLDRGFRGYTF. The CDR3 nucleotides are TGTGCCAGCAGCTTAGACAGGGGATTTCGTGGCTACACCTTC.

The chain combines TRBV12-3 or TRBV12-4 with TRBJ2-5, with a possible D match to TRBD1 (5 bases). V lost 4 bases, J lost 2 bases, and 14 bases lay in between. The CDR3 runs 15 residues. The CDR3 DNA reads TGTGCCAGCAGTTCTCATTTACAGGCTCAAGAGACCCAGTACTTC. Protein sequence: CASSSHLQAQETQYF.

V and J are TRBV15 and TRBJ1-1, with no clear D. The length of the CDR3 is 13 residues. Germline-derived CDR1 and CDR2 are LNHNV and YYDKDF (reference sequence). Trimming left V 0 bases short and J 6 bases short, with 8 bases between. The DNA for the CDR3 is TGTGCCACCAGCAGAGAGCAGACGGCTGAAGCTTTCTTT. Translated: CATSREQTAEAFF.

This clonotype came up a few times. This chain uses TRBV20-1 with TRBJ2-7; 8 bases fit TRBD1. Germline CDR1 DFQATT, CDR2 SNEGSKA (reference sequence). This CDR3 comprises 14 residues. The J segment lost 5 bases and the V segment lost 3 bases, leaving 9 bases of the junction unmatched. CDR3 nucleotide sequence: TGCAGTGCTAGTTCAGGACAGGGTAGCAACGAGCAGTACTTC. Its translation: CSASSGQGSNEQYF.

The rearrangement uses TRBV12-3 or TRBV12-4 and TRBJ1-1; D ambiguous. The CDR3 runs to 12 residues. V was cut by 5 bases and J by 7 bases, with 11 bases left in between. The CDR3 region is CASSAVAREAFF. The CDR3 DNA follows: TGTGCCAGCAGTGCCGTCGCTCGTGAAGCTTTCTTT.

CDR3 sequence (DNA): TGTGCCAGTAGTGGGAGTAATAATGAAAAACTGTTTTTT. Translated: CASSGSNNEKLFF. This chain uses TRBV19 with TRBJ1-4; D not resolved. Germline assignment: CDR1 LNHDA and CDR2 SQIVND (reference sequence). Trimming pared 5 bases from V and 4 bases from J, leaving 8 bases between. This CDR3 spans 13 amino acids.